This TCR beta chain comes out of a study of blood T cell repertoires in COVID-19. The CDR3 runs to 15 residues. Between the trimmed V and J ends, which lost 4 bases and 2 bases, there was a span of 10 bases. The germline V gene has CDR1 SGHDT and CDR2 YYEEEE. Per the study methods: Using reference gene primer amplification, nucleated cell counts were estimated. Using immunoSEQ multiplex PCR, the repertoire was profiled, and TCRdb retains in-frame clones only, with some absent. D and trimming were read from the DNA, whereas the V and J calls and clone size are those reported in that table. The sample has approximately 330,000 clones, 87% seen once. Seattle patients were enrolled while actively infected and followed longitudinally.

This TCR came from a man aged 30 to 39 with COVID-19, enrolled during active disease. Sequenced material: peripheral blood. This chain links TRBV5-6 with TRBJ2-6; D is unresolved. The CDR3 nucleotides are TGTGCCAGCAGCGGGCCAGGTCCTGGGGCCAACGTCCTGACTTTC. It yields the protein CASSGPGPGANVLTF.